The following is a TCR beta chain sequence with its context. The sample originates from a study of blood T cell repertoires in COVID-19. Looking at the study overall: Acute-phase and convalescent COVID-19 samples originated in the United States, Italy and Spain. T cells, B-cell-depleted T cells, or PBMCs supplied cDNA or gDNA.

CDR3 size: 16 residues. V shed 4 bases and J 4 bases; nucleotides not matched to a gene: 10. Germline V gene data show CDR1 as MGHDK and CDR2 as SYGVNS. Source study methods: Cell counts per sample came from amplifying reference gene primers. Sequencing used immunoSEQ multiplex PCR; TCRdb keeps in-frame clones, though not all of them. For V, J and clone size, that table is used; D and trimming come from the DNA. The sample comprises 100,000 to 130,000 clones, roughly 83% of which are singletons, and approximately 4.4% rests with the top ten. The gene calls are TRBV25-1 and TRBJ2-3; 8 bases match TRBD2. The TCR was taken from a human donor in a cohort sampled during active COVID-19. Sequencing was done on a sample of peripheral blood. The CDR3 reads CASSAPAGVGSDTQYF. The CDR3 DNA is TGTGCCAGCAGTGCCCCAGCGGGAGTAGGTTCAGATACGCAGTATTTT.